This is a list of T cell receptor beta chains from one sample in a study of cytotoxic CD8 clonotypes in ibrutinib-treated CLL. Measured with immunoSEQ multiplex PCR; TCRdb has only the in-frame clones, and not every one. The table has 250,000 to 350,000 clones, 60% to 80% seen once; the top ten hold about 6%. Here the sequenced sample was PBMCs, taken at disease progression, from a patient treated with ibrutinib. These receptors were collected from a human donor with chronic lymphocytic leukemia. The CDR3 runs from the conserved cysteine through the conserved F or W.

V gene,CDR3 length,J gene,CDR3 protein
TRBV7-2,16,TRBJ2-1,CAGPPGSGGRYNEQFF
TRBV9,14,TRBJ2-5,CASSSSGGVETQYF
TRBV10-3,15,TRBJ2-1,CATAGDEGQYNEQFF
TRBV4-1,15,TRBJ2-2,CASSQEGLGTGELFF
TRBV5-1,15,TRBJ1-5,CASSPEGDSNQPQHF
TRBV6-6,16,TRBJ1-4,CASSPPPGQGNEKLFF
TRBV9,14,TRBJ1-1,CASSVRGWGTEAFF
TRBV2,15,TRBJ1-2,CASIRQGAFGYGYTF
TRBV27,16,TRBJ2-7,CASSLGTSGSTNEQYF
TRBV5-5,16,TRBJ2-7,CASRQGQGPRLYEQYF
TRBV29-1,16,TRBJ1-1,CSAHPPEGWVNTEAFF
TRBV7-6,15,TRBJ1-6,CASSLEASEGSPLHF
TRBV7-9,13,TRBJ2-1,CASSLGRPNEQFF
TRBV5-8,12,TRBJ2-1,CASSLVRDEQFF
TRBV19,15,TRBJ2-3,CASSGRAGGTDTQYF
TRBV5-1,16,TRBJ2-7,CASSLVGTSDFYEQYF
TRBV18,13,TRBJ1-2,CASSPGQIYGYTF
TRBV29-1,12,TRBJ2-5,CSVDRAQETQYF